The 10 T cell receptor beta chains given below trace back to one sample, sequenced in a study of shared clonotypes between healthy human individuals. Profiling relied on immunoSEQ multiplex PCR, and the TCRdb table lists in-frame clones only, not all of them. The sample has hundreds of thousands of clones; 96% are singletons. Naive CD8 cells, CD45RO-negative and positively selected for CCR7, excluded terminally differentiated effector memory CD45RA+ cells. Material: naive CD8+ T cells sorted from blood. The receptors shown here come from a woman aged 25 to 39 in good health.

The chain employs TRBV28 and TRBJ2-3; D may be TRBD2 (5 bases). The CDR3 is made up of 13 amino acids. The V gene lost 8 bases and the J gene lost 2 bases, with 11 bases spanning the gap. From germline, CDR1 is MDHEN and CDR2 SYDVKM. CDR3 residues: CASGSWDTDTQYF. In DNA form, the CDR3 reads TGTGCCAGCGGGAGTTGGGACACAGATACGCAGTATTTT.

J is TRBJ2-3 and V is TRBV7-3; 9 bases map to TRBD2. J gave up 5 bases and V 2 bases, and 5 bases lay outside the gene matches. Germline values: CDR1 SGHTA, CDR2 FQGTGA. The CDR3 totals 15 residues. The CDR3 region has the DNA TGTGCCAGCAGCTTAGTCCTAGCGGGATTAGATACGCAGTATTTT. Protein sequence: CASSLVLAGLDTQYF.

CDR3: CASSSGTAYQETQYF. Here the CDR3 DNA reads TGCGCCAGCAGCTCTGGGACAGCTTATCAAGAGACCCAGTACTTC. V gene TRBV5-1 combines with J gene TRBJ2-5, with TRBD1 identical over 7 bases. The CDR3 is made up of 15 amino acids. Germline values: CDR1 SGHRS, CDR2 YFSETQ. Trimming removed 3 bases from V and 2 bases from J; junction bases left unmatched: 7.

The J gene is TRBJ1-4, the V gene TRBV7-9, with 8 bases aligning to TRBD1. The CDR3 consists of 15 residues. V was pared by 7 bases and J by 7 bases, with 11 bases of the junction left unmatched. Germline assignment: CDR1 SEHNR and CDR2 FQNEAQ (reference sequence). CDR3 in DNA: TGTGCCAGCACCGCCTCCGCGACAGGGGTTGAAAAACTGTTTTTT. Translation gives CASTASATGVEKLFF.

The chain couples TRBV6-1 to TRBJ2-7; 10 nucleotides agree with TRBD2. V was pared by 5 bases and J by 6 bases, with 7 bases of the junction left unmatched. The CDR3 sequence is 14 residues long. Germline values: CDR1 MNHNS, CDR2 SASEGT. In nucleotides, the CDR3 is TGTGCCAGCAGTCCGGGACTAGCGCAATCCGAGCAGTACTTC. It codes for CASSPGLAQSEQYF.

The rearrangement uses TRBV6-1 and TRBJ2-6; no clear D. The CDR3 totals 16 residues. The germline V gene encodes CDR1 MNHNS and CDR2 SASEGT. Trimming stripped 3 bases from V and 0 bases from J, with 9 bases between. In nucleotides, the CDR3 is TGTGCCAGCAGTGAGGAGCCCAGCTCTGGGGCCAACGTCCTGACTTTC. It codes for CASSEEPSSGANVLTF.

The chain couples TRBV30 to TRBJ1-3; D may be TRBD1 (6 bases). CDR1 is GTSNPN and CDR2 is SVGIG in the germline V gene (reference sequence). There are 16 residues in the CDR3. V gave up 0 bases and J gave up 4 bases, with 16 bases separating them. This chain's CDR3 is CAWSVLQGNMGNTIYF. Written as DNA, the CDR3 is TGTGCCTGGAGTGTACTACAGGGAAATATGGGAAACACCATATATTTT.

The rearrangement links TRBV28 to TRBJ2-1; weak D call: TRBD2 (6 bases). The CDR3 runs to 13 residues. Germline values: CDR1 MDHEN, CDR2 SYDVKM. With 4 bases removed from V and 6 bases from J, the gap between germline ends came to 10 bases. CDR3 coding DNA: TGTGCCAGCAGTTGGGGACTTCCCAATGAGCAGTTCTTC. Translation gives CASSWGLPNEQFF.

The chain is built from TRBV7-6 and TRBJ2-1; 7 bases match TRBD1. Trimming removed 5 bases from V and 7 bases from J; junction bases left unmatched: 5. CDR1 is SGHVS, CDR2 FNYEAQ, per germline. The CDR3 is made up of 13 amino acids. The CDR3 region has the DNA TGTGCCAGCAGCCTTTCGACAGGGAATGAGCAGTTCTTC. Translation gives CASSLSTGNEQFF.

Details on this clone: Distinct nucleotide sequences in the sample also encode this CDR3. This chain connects TRBV27 to TRBJ2-7; TRBD2 agrees at 8 bases. Germline values: CDR1 MNHEY, CDR2 SMNVEV (reference sequence). V lost 0 bases, J lost 2 bases, and 0 bases stayed unmatched. There are 14 residues in the CDR3. Here the CDR3 DNA reads TGTGCCAGCAGTTTATCTAGCGGGACCTACGAGCAGTACTTC. It encodes CASSLSSGTYEQYF.